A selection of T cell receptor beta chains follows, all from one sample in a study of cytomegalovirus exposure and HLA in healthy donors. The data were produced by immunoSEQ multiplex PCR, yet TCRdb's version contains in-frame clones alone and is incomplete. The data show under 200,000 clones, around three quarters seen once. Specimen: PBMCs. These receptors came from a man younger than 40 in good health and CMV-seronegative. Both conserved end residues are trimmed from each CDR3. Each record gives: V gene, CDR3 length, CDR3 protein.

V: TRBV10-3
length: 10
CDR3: AISNRGNEQF

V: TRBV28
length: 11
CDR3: ASIKDRLKGYT

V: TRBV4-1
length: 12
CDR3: ASSQNTRRNEQF

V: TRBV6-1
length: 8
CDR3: ALPRAGGN

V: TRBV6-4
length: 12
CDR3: ASREHRRGTEAF

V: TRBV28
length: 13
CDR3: ASSPPGTTRRKLF

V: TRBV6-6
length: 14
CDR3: ASSYPLTDSNQPQH

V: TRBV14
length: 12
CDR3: ASSQTGGDTEAF

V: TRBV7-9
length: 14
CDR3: ASSFSWRGSYNEQF

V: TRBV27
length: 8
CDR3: ASSRYEQY

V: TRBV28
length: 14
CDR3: ASSFLRGQGYNEQF

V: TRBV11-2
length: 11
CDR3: ASSLRRDNEQF

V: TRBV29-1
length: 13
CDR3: SVGLAGGLSGEQF

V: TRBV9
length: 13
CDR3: ASSVLAPTYNEQF

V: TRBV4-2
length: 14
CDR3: ASSQDGAGSTYEQY

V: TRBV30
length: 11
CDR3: AWSWREGREQY

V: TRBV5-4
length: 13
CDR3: ASSSSPTANYGYT

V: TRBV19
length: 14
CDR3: ASNQGSFSGANVLT

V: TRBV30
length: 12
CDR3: AWLNRGVNTEAF

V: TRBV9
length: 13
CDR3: ASSEGGRPNEKLF

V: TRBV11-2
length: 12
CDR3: ASSPGQGVDTQY

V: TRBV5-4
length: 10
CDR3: ASSFRTGELF

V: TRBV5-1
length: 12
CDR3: ASSLVKGGTEAF

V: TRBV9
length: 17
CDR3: ASSVASGGTGVPLNEQF

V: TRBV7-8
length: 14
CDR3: ASSLGGATSGNTIY

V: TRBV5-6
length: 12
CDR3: ASSLPTGANGYT

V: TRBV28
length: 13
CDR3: ASSLEQYEGTEAF

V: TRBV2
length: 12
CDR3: ASGTGDYSYEQY

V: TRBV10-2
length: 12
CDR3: ASSGDRNNYGYT

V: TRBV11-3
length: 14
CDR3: ASSLDGTSGEETQY

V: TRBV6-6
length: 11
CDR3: ASSYSKRTEAF

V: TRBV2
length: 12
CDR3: ASDGDRGNYGYT

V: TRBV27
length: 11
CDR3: ASSLGDRGSAF

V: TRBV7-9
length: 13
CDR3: ASSLVGQGQQPQH

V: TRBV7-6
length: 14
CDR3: ASSRAGQGVGEKLF

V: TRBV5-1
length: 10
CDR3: ASSLASYEQY

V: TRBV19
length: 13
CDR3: ASSIDTPGSYEQY

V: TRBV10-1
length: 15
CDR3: ASSKGGQAATNEKLF

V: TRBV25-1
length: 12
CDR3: ASSEETGSYEQY

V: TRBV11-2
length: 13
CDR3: ASSSYDKGDTEAF

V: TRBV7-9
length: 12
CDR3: ASSSVGRSETQY

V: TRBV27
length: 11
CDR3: ASSPFGTDTQY

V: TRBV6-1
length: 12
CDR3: ASSPADSNQPQH

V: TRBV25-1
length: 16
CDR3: ASSEYRIAGGGTDTQY

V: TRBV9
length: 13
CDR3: ASSGSTQFNSPLH

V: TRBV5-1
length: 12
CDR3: ASRDRQSADTQY

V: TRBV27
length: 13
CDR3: ASSLTGFSTYEQY

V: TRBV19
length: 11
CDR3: ASSIARVSVLT

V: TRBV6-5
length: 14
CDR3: ASSYNGGSRTGELF

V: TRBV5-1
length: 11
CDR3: ASSLEGVDGYT

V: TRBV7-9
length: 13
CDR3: ASTSALATNEKLF

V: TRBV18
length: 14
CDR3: ASSQTGAGGNQPQH

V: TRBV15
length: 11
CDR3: ATSKPGAYEQY

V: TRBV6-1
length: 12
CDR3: ASSGTGTSLQQY

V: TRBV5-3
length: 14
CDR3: ARSSGTGGPRYEQY

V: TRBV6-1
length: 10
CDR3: ASTGLPYEQY

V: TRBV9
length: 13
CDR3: ASSEGTGITYEQY

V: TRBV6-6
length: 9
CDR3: ASRTGDGYT